A single T cell receptor beta chain is shown here with its context. The antigen it recognizes is unknown. The sample holds no much larger clone one base away, and base qualities are not on file. The CDR3 starts with the cysteine, ends with the phenylalanine, and has 16 residues. Of the read, only the CDR3 DNA is kept; its 48 bases are in frame from base 1. The germline V gene yields SGHAT for CDR1 and FQNNGV for CDR2. Trimming accounts for 4 bases at V and 10 bases at J, while the number of junction bases matched to no gene is 11. Libraries were made using the immunoSEQ multiplex PCR assay. The multiplex PCR relied on a mix of 60 forward primers for TCR Vbeta segments and 13 reverse primers for TCR Jbeta segments. The CDR3 region of rearranged TCR beta genes was amplified from genomic DNA by a multiplex PCR assay. The Illumina HiSeq System was used to sequence the amplified TCR beta libraries as 87-base-pair reads. The paper's processing steps were these. A later analysis tallied some 79 million unique TCR beta chains across the 550 to 850 repertoires, and about 10 million of those chains were shared by two or more donors. A nearest-neighbor algorithm error-corrected the raw reads and collapsed the reads into unique sequences, merging closely related sequences to remove PCR and sequencing errors. V, D and J gene segments were assigned by aligning CDR3 sequences to IMGT reference sequences. For a sequence to be retained, a match of at least six nucleotides was required to both a V gene segment and a J gene segment. Rearrangements were classified as productive when the CDR3 lacked stop codons and remained in frame with V and J, and all other rearrangements were classified as non-productive. CDR3 was defined according to IMGT convention as the region running from the second conserved V-encoded cysteine to the conserved J-encoded phenylalanine. The earlier analysis of a few hundred of the donors excluded any sequence lacking an unambiguous match to a single V gene segment. In an earlier analysis of several hundred of the donors, V segments were called functional above 56.7% productive rearrangements and were called segregating when the between-donor standard deviation exceeded 5%. A statistical classification framework was built to diagnose cytomegalovirus status from the catalog of TCR beta chain sequences. V and J gene assignment, in a later analysis, came from comparing TCR nucleotide sequences with IMGT/GENE-DB human TR gene sequences. In a later analysis, CDR3 sequences and most-parsimonious VDJ recombination scenarios were assigned using the TCRdist pipeline. A later analysis defined each TCR beta chain by its CDR3 amino acid sequence plus V-gene family, and excluded reads lacking a unique V-gene family. As a way to deal with suspected cross-contamination and a sequencing artifact, a later analysis dropped 500 to 700 nucleotide sequences that were highly shared and had low generation probability. For each public chain, a later analysis derived a clonal expansion index from normalized ranks of inferred template counts within each repertoire. Generation probabilities in a later analysis came from a VDJ recombination model fitted to out-of-frame rearrangements, and those results were checked against IGoR. In a later analysis, hypergeometric tests were used to score TCR-TCR, TCR-HLA and TCR-CMV co-occurrence, with a repertoire-size bias correction applied to TCR pairs. A later analysis estimated false discovery rates by permuting HLA or CMV assignments 20 times. In a later analysis, co-occurring TCRs were grouped with DBSCAN, and TCRdist sequence similarity was added when clustering was performed within HLA-allele-positive subsets. Repertoires with fewer than 30,000 or more than 120,000 public chains, plus five repertoires with anomalous nucleotide sharing, were excluded from co-occurrence clustering. TCRdb retrieved this table from immuneACCESS and kept in-frame rearrangements only. Not all clones are present; in checked studies, unresolved V genes account for under half, and no reason is known for the remainder. For V, J and clone size, that table is used; D and trimming come from the DNA. The sample records over 65,000 clones, 81% of which are singletons. In total, the top ten clones hold approximately 7% of the sample.

This sample was included in a study of cytomegalovirus exposure and HLA in healthy donors (dated by TCRdb to about 2017). Context from the whole study: An earlier analysis of approximately 640 of the donors reported about 290 Gb of sequence data and roughly 110 million unique TCR beta sequences from some 180 million T cells. About 300 gigabases of sequencing data and tens of millions of unique TCR sequences were included in an early release covering about 600 HLA-typed donors. Of the 398 genotyped donors, 81% fell in the genetic ancestry cluster associated with self-reported Caucasian donors. The study aimed to test whether cataloging public T cell receptors could reveal signatures of past pathogen exposure. The T cell repertoires of 666 subjects were profiled by immunosequencing and related to cytomegalovirus serostatus. In addition to the first cohort of 666 subjects, a separate validation cohort of 120 different subjects was used. High-throughput TCR immunosequencing, statistical association of individual TCRs with disease status, and machine learning were combined to predict cytomegalovirus infection status. In a later analysis, previously published TCR beta repertoires from 600 to 850 donors were re-analyzed and high-resolution HLA genotyping was added so that TCR occurrence patterns could be studied. In the later analysis, no new phenotypic data were used to find candidate immune exposures; instead, reliance was placed on TCR beta sequences and their occurrence across donors. An earlier analysis of 587 of the donors used high-throughput TCR beta sequencing to judge whether each TCR beta V gene segment behaved as functional or pseudogenic. Donor age, sex, ethnicity and CMV serostatus were compiled alongside the repertoire data. A later genetic analysis used genome-wide SNP genotypes for about 60% of the roughly 670 donors, treating that subset as a discovery cohort. Every repertoire in the discovery cohort had been generated on one and the same sequencing platform. HLA typing included class I and class II loci at four-digit resolution. Typing coverage varied by locus: roughly 629-640 donors for A, B, C, DRB1 and DQB1; approximately 500 for DQA1; about 570 for DPA1; under 490 for DPB1. Several DR-DQ haplotypes were handled as single units for association and clustering, since linkage in the cohort was strong. Across some 400 genotyped donors of the cohort, an average of approximately 240,000 unique TCR beta nucleotide sequences per donor were sequenced, and roughly 20% of those sequences were non-productive. General findings and caveats noted by the study authors: In vitro tests confirmed that a few of the cytomegalovirus-associated TCR beta chains recognize cytomegalovirus antigens. The 87-base-pair reads could not distinguish some IMGT-functional V segments, including TRBV6-2 and TRBV6-3, so those segments were excluded. Because counts were too low, roughly 16 rarely observed V segments, including chromosome 9 orphons, were left out of the earlier analysis of 587 of the donors. In a later analysis, HLA-associated TCR beta chains were found to be more clonally expanded and to have lower generation probabilities than equally common non-associated chains. A further reported finding was that TCR beta sequences accurately predicted the HLA-A and HLA-B alleles for most subjects in the first cohort. V-gene and J-gene trimming of TCR beta chains was associated with a missense DCLRE1C variant in a later genetic analysis, and the association was replicated in an independent cohort. The authors suggested that the approach could potentially be extended to other disease states and immunological phenotypes. According to a later genetic analysis, donors in an Asian-associated ancestry cluster had fewer N-insertions in productive TCRs than the roughly 700-donor mean. A later analysis reported that several top co-occurrence clusters appeared linked to parvovirus B19, influenza, CMV and Epstein-Barr virus. In a later analysis, TCR association rates were found to vary across HLA loci, with the most associated TCRs seen for DRB1 alleles and the fewest for HLA-C alleles. This cohort had only TCR beta chains sequenced, and the lack of alpha or paired-chain data limited which features could be detected. The only immune exposure information available for the cohort was CMV serostatus. An earlier analysis of around 540 of the donors showed that most TCR beta V segments appeared in productive rearrangements either about 90% or about 30% of the time, which broadly matched IMGT annotations. A cluster of highly shared sequence variants was judged likely to represent a technical artifact of the sequencing pipeline. A total of 150 to 200 TCR beta chains were listed by the study as associated with cytomegalovirus. HLA typing was unavailable for some donors at each locus, so association tests used only the typed subset. Assigning TCR associations to individual alleles was difficult when HLA alleles, especially DR and DQ, strongly co-occurred. The presence/absence analyses assumed that sequencing depth was roughly uniform across donors, and that assumption may not be true. Correlated functional status among segregating V segments might be attributable to linkage disequilibrium, but an unknown experimental factor could not be ruled out. Most TCR sequences were seen in very few donors, while some public TCRs were found in many individuals. The classifier was reported to diagnose cytomegalovirus status with high specificity and sensitivity in both the original and validation cohorts. Most CMV-associated TCR beta chains appeared to be HLA-restricted in a later analysis, and the HLA associations seemed to be driven largely by CMV exposure. A later analysis associated about 17,000 TCR beta sequences with specific HLA alleles at a false discovery rate of 0.05.

In total, approximately 690 healthy bone marrow donors made up the cohort. At the time of sampling, every cohort member was nominally healthy, though immune exposures that went unrecorded were likely present. Of the approximately 700 cohort members, approximately 300 had a positive CMV serostatus and about 360 had a negative one, while no CMV serostatus was recorded for the donor. Every donor gave a peripheral blood sample, and the peripheral blood mononuclear cells from that sample were used for TCR beta sequencing. The Qiagen DNeasy Blood Extraction Kit was used to extract genomic DNA from the blood cell samples.

The clonotype was recovered from a human donor in good health. Sequencing was done on a sample of PBMCs. The rearrangement combines TRBV11-2 with TRBJ2-3; 13 central nucleotides agree with TRBD2. The nucleotides read TGTGCCAGCAGCTCACAGACTAGCGGGGGGAGTCCTGCGCAGTATTTT. Its translation reads: CASSSQTSGGSPAQYF.